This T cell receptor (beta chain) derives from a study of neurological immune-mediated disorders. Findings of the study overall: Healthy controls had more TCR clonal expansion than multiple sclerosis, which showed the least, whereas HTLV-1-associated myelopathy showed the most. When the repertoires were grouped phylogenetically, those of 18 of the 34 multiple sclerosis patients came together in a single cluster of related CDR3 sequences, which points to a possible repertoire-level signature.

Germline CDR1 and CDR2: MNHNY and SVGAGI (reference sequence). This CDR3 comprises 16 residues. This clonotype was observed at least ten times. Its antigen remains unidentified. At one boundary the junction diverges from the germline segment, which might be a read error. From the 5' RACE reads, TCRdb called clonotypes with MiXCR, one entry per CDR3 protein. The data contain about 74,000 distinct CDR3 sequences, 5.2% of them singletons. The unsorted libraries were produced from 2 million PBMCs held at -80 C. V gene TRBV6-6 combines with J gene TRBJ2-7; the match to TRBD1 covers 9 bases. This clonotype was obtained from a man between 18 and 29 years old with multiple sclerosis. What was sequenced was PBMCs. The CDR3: CASTYRGRDGSYEQYF. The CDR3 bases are TGTGCCAGCACTTACAGGGGGCGTGATGGCTCCTACGAGCAGTACTTC.